Listed below are T cell receptor beta chains from one sample, sequenced in a study of T cells in Graves' hyperthyroidism and ophthalmopathy. TCRdb re-derived calls from the multiplex PCR reads in MiXCR, one entry per CDR3 protein. The data show around 530,000 distinct CDR3 sequences, with about a sixth seen just once and around 17% held by the top ten. The material sequenced was blood. These receptors all come from a woman in her late teens or twenties with Graves' ophthalmopathy. CDR3s leave out the opening cysteine and the closing phenylalanine or tryptophan.

j_call v_call cdr3_aa
TRBJ2-3 TRBV12-3/TRBV12-4 ASRLQGYTDTQY
TRBJ2-7 TRBV20-1 SARDRETPYEQY
TRBJ2-1 TRBV7-3 ASSPLGGGLAGSSSYNEQF
TRBJ2-1 TRBV4-1 ASSLEAGLIVHEQF
TRBJ2-2 TRBV12-3/TRBV12-4 ASSLRTHTGELF
TRBJ1-5 TRBV28 ASTPGSTVNQPQH
TRBJ1-4 TRBV9 ASSGMTGGVEKLF
TRBJ2-1 TRBV10-3 AISEPDRVASEQF
TRBJ1-1 TRBV11-2 ASSLIGTENTEAF
TRBJ2-1 TRBV7-9 ASSLTVTLPYNEQF
TRBJ2-3 TRBV7-2 ASSSETGTGTDTQY
TRBJ2-3 TRBV7-8 ASSPGQVVNTQY
TRBJ2-1 TRBV12-3/TRBV12-4 ASSFDLAGEQF
TRBJ1-3 TRBV30 AWRTGLRDTIY
TRBJ2-7 TRBV20-1 SAERDGSGETYEQY
TRBJ1-1 TRBV5-6 ASSYRRPGLTEAF
TRBJ2-3 TRBV27 ASSSGLAGVTDTQY
TRBJ1-1 TRBV6-2/TRBV6-3 ASSYSRADTEAF
TRBJ2-7 TRBV3-1 ASSQVGNEQY
TRBJ2-3 TRBV28 ASRGSTTDTQY
TRBJ1-1 TRBV24-1 ATSDPAGENTEAF
TRBJ2-1 TRBV27 ASTHGGGNNEQF
TRBJ2-1 TRBV5-8 ASSLREVEQF
TRBJ2-1 TRBV7-3 ASSTLGGRGQGEQF
TRBJ2-3 TRBV11-2 ASSLEGLAGAADTQY
TRBJ1-1 TRBV5-1 ASSLLGGQTNRGTEAF
TRBJ1-4 TRBV6-1 ASRAGMGNEKLF
TRBJ1-1 TRBV15 ATSRDSRVTEAF
TRBJ2-1 TRBV7-2 ASSLRDRGTDEQF
TRBJ1-1 TRBV7-9 ASSPGVTEAF
TRBJ2-3 TRBV7-3 ASRDSGQTDTQY
TRBJ1-4 TRBV7-9 ASSLARSTTNEKLF
TRBJ2-7 TRBV7-3 ASSHKGLAGSEQY
TRBJ2-3 TRBV28 ASSSGRADTQY
TRBJ1-2 TRBV4-2 ASSQEYGTYGYT
TRBJ1-1 TRBV29-1 SAGDAEAF
TRBJ1-1 TRBV12-3/TRBV12-4 ASSLVYEVPNTEAF
TRBJ2-7 TRBV30 AWSVRLDSEQY
TRBJ2-7 TRBV7-9 ASRRQGPSYEQY
TRBJ1-2 TRBV11-3 ASSRGTASGCT
TRBJ2-2 TRBV7-3 ATRTGPNTGELF
TRBJ2-1 TRBV5-4 ASRPDRFNEQF
TRBJ1-2 TRBV7-9 ASSFAGQENYGYT